A selection of T cell receptor beta chains follows, all from one sample in a study of shared clonotypes between healthy human individuals. The data were produced by immunoSEQ multiplex PCR, yet TCRdb's version contains in-frame clones alone and is incomplete. The sample shows around 2,000,000 clones, approximately 94% of them seen only once. The sample consisted of naive CD8+ T cells from PBMCs. The receptors originated from a man between 18 and 29 years old in good health. Some clones in this sample may be carry-over from other donors' samples. The CDR3 runs from the conserved cysteine through the conserved F or W. The D gene is left open where the match is weak. A clone size is listed for some rows: how often the clone was seen (once, few, many), or a class if it is expanded.

j_call d_call clone_size v_call cdr3_aa cdr3_nt
TRBJ2-2 . . TRBV4-1 CASSQDPVVQGLTGELFF TGCGCCAGCAGCCAAGATCCCGTGGTCCAGGGGCTCACCGGGGAGCTGTTTTTT
TRBJ1-6 . . TRBV7-9 CASSLAVNSPLHF TGTGCCAGCAGCTTAGCGGTGAATTCACCCCTCCACTTT
TRBJ2-1 . . TRBV27 CASSLSSGEQFF TGTGCCAGCAGTTTATCCAGCGGGGAGCAGTTCTTC
TRBJ1-1 TRBD1 . TRBV19 CASSGWVRTGPSLNTEAFF TGTGCCAGTAGTGGGTGGGTCCGGACAGGGCCAAGTTTGAACACTGAAGCTTTCTTT
TRBJ2-2 TRBD2 . TRBV5-8 CAPFYLAGEVSTGELFF TGTGCCCCGTTCTATCTAGCGGGAGAGGTTTCGACCGGGGAGCTGTTTTTT
TRBJ1-5 . . TRBV7-9 CASSSSRDIRQPQHF TGTGCCAGCAGCTCCAGCCGGGATATCCGTCAGCCCCAGCATTTT
TRBJ2-7 . . TRBV4-1 CASSQDPPGEQYF TGCGCCAGCAGCCAAGACCCTCCCGGGGAGCAGTACTTC
TRBJ2-1 TRBD2 . TRBV28 CASSPWTSGPYEQFF TGTGCCAGCAGTCCATGGACTAGCGGTCCCTATGAGCAGTTCTTC
TRBJ2-7 . . TRBV27 CASSRYWAESYEQYF TGTGCCAGCAGCCGCTATTGGGCCGAAAGCTACGAGCAGTACTTC
TRBJ2-7 . . TRBV19 CASAHFGVGIYEQYF TGTGCCAGCGCACATTTCGGGGTGGGAATCTACGAGCAGTACTTC
TRBJ2-1 . . TRBV7-9 CASSLGEPNEQFF TGTGCCAGCAGCTTAGGGGAGCCCAATGAGCAGTTCTTC
TRBJ2-1 TRBD2 . TRBV6-1 CASSQETSGRIFNEQFF TGTGCCAGCAGTCAAGAGACGAGCGGGAGAATTTTCAATGAGCAGTTCTTC
TRBJ1-1 TRBD1 once TRBV27 CASSLEDRGLPEAFF TGTGCCAGCAGTTTAGAGGACAGGGGGCTTCCTGAAGCTTTCTTT
TRBJ2-1 . . TRBV10-2 CASSLWDLHGSEQFF TGCGCCAGCAGCCTATGGGACTTGCACGGAAGTGAGCAGTTCTTC
TRBJ1-3 . . TRBV9 CASSATGGGNTIYF TGTGCCAGCAGCGCGACCGGAGGGGGAAACACCATATATTTT
TRBJ2-5 . . TRBV19 CASSRIIGDPLESYF TGTGCCAGTAGTAGGATCATCGGGGACCCGTTGGAGAGTTACTTC
TRBJ2-3 . once TRBV7-8 CASSIGLSTDTQYF TGTGCCAGCAGCATTGGGCTGAGCACAGATACGCAGTATTTT
TRBJ2-1 . . TRBV19 CASSWRGPNEQFF TGTGCCAGTAGTTGGAGGGGGCCCAATGAGCAGTTCTTC
TRBJ2-7 TRBD2 . TRBV27 CASSARLAGKVPYEQYF TGTGCCAGCAGTGCCAGACTAGCGGGAAAGGTCCCATACGAGCAGTACTTC
TRBJ2-7 . . TRBV27 CASSPMDGYEQYF TGTGCCAGCAGTCCCATGGACGGGTACGAGCAGTACTTC
TRBJ2-3 TRBD2 . TRBV27 CASSPPLAGVLDTQYF TGTGCCAGCAGTCCCCCACTAGCGGGAGTTCTAGATACGCAGTATTTT
TRBJ2-1 TRBD1 . TRBV27 CASTRPGTGDNEQFF TGTGCCAGCACCCGACCCGGGACAGGGGACAATGAGCAGTTCTTC
TRBJ2-5 TRBD2 once TRBV7-9 CASSEAIGLVGETQYF TGTGCCAGCAGCGAAGCGATTGGACTAGTAGGAGAGACCCAGTACTTC
TRBJ2-1 TRBD2 once TRBV29-1 CSVVAGQGKQFF TGCAGCGTTGTAGCGGGCCAGGGCAAGCAGTTCTTC
TRBJ1-2 . . TRBV9 CASSVGRDYGYTF TGTGCCAGCAGCGTAGGCAGGGACTATGGCTACACCTTC
TRBJ2-7 . once TRBV5-6 CASGRGNYEQYF TGTGCCAGTGGTCGGGGGAACTACGAGCAGTACTTC
TRBJ2-7 TRBD2 . TRBV25-1 CASSPRLAGGHEQYF TGTGCCAGCAGTCCCCGACTAGCGGGAGGCCACGAGCAGTACTTC
TRBJ2-7 . . TRBV2 CASSEVKGWSYEQYF TGTGCCAGCAGTGAAGTAAAGGGGTGGTCCTACGAGCAGTACTTC
TRBJ2-2 TRBD2 . TRBV7-6 CASSLGLAGPPNTGELFF TGTGCCAGCAGCTTAGGGCTAGCGGGACCCCCCAACACCGGGGAGCTGTTTTTT
TRBJ2-1 . . TRBV6-5 CASSYLAGTYNEQFF TGTGCCAGCAGTTATTTAGCAGGAACCTACAATGAGCAGTTCTTC
TRBJ1-4 . . TRBV18 CASSERTDEKLFF TGTGCCAGCTCAGAAAGGACAGATGAAAAACTGTTTTTT
TRBJ2-2 TRBD2 . TRBV27 CASSLTHLGTSGLGELFF TGTGCCAGCAGTTTAACCCACTTAGGGACTAGCGGACTAGGGGAGCTGTTTTTT
TRBJ2-7 . . TRBV7-9 CASSTKAGTYEQYF TGTGCCAGCAGCACCAAGGCGGGGACCTACGAGCAGTACTTC
TRBJ2-7 TRBD2 . TRBV7-9 CASSREGGSGSYEQYF TGTGCCAGCAGCCGGGAGGGAGGTTCGGGGTCCTACGAGCAGTACTTC
TRBJ1-1 . once TRBV5-1 CASSSTPGHLNTEAFF TGCGCCAGCAGCTCAACTCCGGGACACCTGAACACTGAAGCTTTCTTT
TRBJ1-1 . . TRBV6-6 CASSSGTPEAFF TGTGCCAGCAGTTCTGGGACACCCGAAGCTTTCTTT
TRBJ2-1 . . TRBV7-8 CASSRVRGSVEQFF TGTGCCAGCAGCCGGGTGCGGGGATCTGTTGAGCAGTTCTTC
TRBJ2-7 TRBD2 . TRBV7-8 CASSLGVAGGLTYEQYF TGTGCCAGCAGCTTAGGTGTTGCGGGAGGCCTCACCTACGAGCAGTACTTC
TRBJ2-7 . once TRBV4-3 CASSQGAGWDEQYF TGCGCCAGCAGCCAAGGGGCAGGGTGGGACGAGCAGTACTTC
TRBJ2-3 . . TRBV5-1 CASSLTGPTVADTQYF TGCGCCAGCAGCTTGACGGGACCCACGGTGGCAGATACGCAGTATTTT
TRBJ2-7 . once TRBV4-1 CASSQVGLALVSEQYF TGCGCCAGCAGCCAAGTGGGGCTAGCGTTGGTGAGCGAGCAGTACTTC
TRBJ2-2 . once TRBV6-4 CASSDYGGELFF TGTGCCAGCAGTGACTACGGCGGGGAGCTGTTTTTT
TRBJ2-3 . . TRBV6-6 CASSGGTTDTQYF TGTGCCAGCAGTGGTGGGACCACAGATACGCAGTATTTT
TRBJ1-2 . . TRBV6-6 CASSYVQRGDGYTF TGTGCCAGCAGTTACGTGCAGAGGGGGGATGGCTACACCTTC
TRBJ1-2 TRBD1 . TRBV7-2 CASSPLGQGPYGYTF TGTGCCAGCAGCCCGCTGGGACAGGGACCTTATGGCTACACCTTC
TRBJ2-1 TRBD1 . TRBV28 CASSSQRGGTGAYNEQFF TGTGCCAGCAGTTCCCAGAGGGGGGGGACAGGGGCCTACAATGAGCAGTTCTTC
TRBJ1-1 . . TRBV27 CASSSRDGGYTEAFF TGTGCCAGCAGTTCCCGGGACGGAGGTTACACTGAAGCTTTCTTT
TRBJ1-2 . . TRBV28 CASSLGELGYYGYTF TGTGCCAGCAGTTTAGGGGAACTGGGCTACTATGGCTACACCTTC
TRBJ2-2 . . TRBV11-2 CASSSNTGELFF TGTGCCAGCAGCAGCAACACCGGGGAGCTGTTTTTT
TRBJ1-2 . once TRBV4-1 CASSQVYMPGQGLYGYTF TGCGCCAGCAGCCAAGTTTACATGCCGGGACAAGGTCTTTATGGCTACACCTTC